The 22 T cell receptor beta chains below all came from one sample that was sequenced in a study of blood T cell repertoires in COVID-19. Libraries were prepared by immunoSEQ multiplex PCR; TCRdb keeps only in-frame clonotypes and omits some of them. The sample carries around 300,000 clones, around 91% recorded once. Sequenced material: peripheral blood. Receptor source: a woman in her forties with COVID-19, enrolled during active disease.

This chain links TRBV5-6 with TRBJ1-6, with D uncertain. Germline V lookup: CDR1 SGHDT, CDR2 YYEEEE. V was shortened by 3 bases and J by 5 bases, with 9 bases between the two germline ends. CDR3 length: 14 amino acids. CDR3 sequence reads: CASSSVRNNSPLHF. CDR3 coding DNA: TGTGCCAGCAGCTCTGTCAGGAATAATTCACCCCTCCACTTT.

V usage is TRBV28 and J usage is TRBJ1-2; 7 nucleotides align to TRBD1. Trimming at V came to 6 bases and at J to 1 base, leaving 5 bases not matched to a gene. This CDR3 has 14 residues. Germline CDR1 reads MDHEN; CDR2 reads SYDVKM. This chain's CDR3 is CASSSGQVNYGYTF. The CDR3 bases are TGTGCCAGCAGCAGCGGACAGGTTAACTATGGCTACACCTTC.

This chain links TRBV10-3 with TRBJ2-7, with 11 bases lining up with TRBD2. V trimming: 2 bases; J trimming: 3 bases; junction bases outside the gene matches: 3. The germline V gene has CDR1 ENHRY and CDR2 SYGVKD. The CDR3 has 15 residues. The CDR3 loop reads CAISEGTSGNYEQYF. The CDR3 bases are TGTGCCATCAGTGAGGGGACTAGCGGAAACTACGAGCAGTACTTC.

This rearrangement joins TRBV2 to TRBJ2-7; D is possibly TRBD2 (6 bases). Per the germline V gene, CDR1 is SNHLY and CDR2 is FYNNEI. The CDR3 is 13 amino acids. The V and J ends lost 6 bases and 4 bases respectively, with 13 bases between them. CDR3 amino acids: CASRQRVIYEQYF. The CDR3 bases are TGTGCCAGCAGACAGCGGGTGATATACGAGCAGTACTTC.

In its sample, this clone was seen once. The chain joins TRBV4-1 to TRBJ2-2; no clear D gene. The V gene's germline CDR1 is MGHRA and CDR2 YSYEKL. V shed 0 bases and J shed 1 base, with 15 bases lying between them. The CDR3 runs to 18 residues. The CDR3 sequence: CASSQDSVLRKNTGELFF. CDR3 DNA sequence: TGCGCCAGCAGCCAAGATTCAGTCCTCCGTAAGAACACCGGGGAGCTGTTTTTT.

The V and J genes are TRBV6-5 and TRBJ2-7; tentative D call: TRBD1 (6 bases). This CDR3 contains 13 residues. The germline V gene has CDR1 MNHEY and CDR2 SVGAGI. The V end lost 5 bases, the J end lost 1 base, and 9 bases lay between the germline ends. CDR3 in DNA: TGTGCCAGCAGTAACAGGGAGTCCTACGAGCAGTACTTC. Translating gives CASSNRESYEQYF.

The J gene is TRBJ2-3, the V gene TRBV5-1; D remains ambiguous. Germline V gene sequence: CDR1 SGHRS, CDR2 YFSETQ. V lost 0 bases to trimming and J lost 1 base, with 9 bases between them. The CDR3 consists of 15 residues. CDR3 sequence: CASSLEQYRTDTQYF. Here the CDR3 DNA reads TGCGCCAGCAGCTTGGAACAGTACCGCACAGATACGCAGTATTTT.

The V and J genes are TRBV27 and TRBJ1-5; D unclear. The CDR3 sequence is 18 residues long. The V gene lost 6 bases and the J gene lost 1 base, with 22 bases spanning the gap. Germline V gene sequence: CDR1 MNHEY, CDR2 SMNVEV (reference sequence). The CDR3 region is CASSRFGRDLRSNQPQHF. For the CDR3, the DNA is TGTGCCAGCAGCCGATTCGGACGGGATTTACGGAGCAATCAGCCCCAGCATTTT.

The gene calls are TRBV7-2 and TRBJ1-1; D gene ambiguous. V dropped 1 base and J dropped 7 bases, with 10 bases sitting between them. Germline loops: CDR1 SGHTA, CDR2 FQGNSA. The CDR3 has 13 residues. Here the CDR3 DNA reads TGTGCCAGCAGCTTAGTATCCAGGAATGAAGCTTTCTTT. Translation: CASSLVSRNEAFF. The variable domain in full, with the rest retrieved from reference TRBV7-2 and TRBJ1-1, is GAGVSQSPSNKVTEKGKDVELRCDPISGHTALYWYRQSLGQGLEFLIYFQGNSAPDKSGLPSDRFSAERTGGSVSTLTIQRTQQEDSAVYLCASSLVSRNEAFFGQGTRLTVV.

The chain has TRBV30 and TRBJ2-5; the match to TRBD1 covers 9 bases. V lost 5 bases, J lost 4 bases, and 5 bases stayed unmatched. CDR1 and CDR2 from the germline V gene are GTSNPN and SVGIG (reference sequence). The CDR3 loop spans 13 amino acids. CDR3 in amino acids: CAWDRGIRETQYF. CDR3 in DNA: TGTGCCTGGGACAGGGGGATACGAGAGACCCAGTACTTC. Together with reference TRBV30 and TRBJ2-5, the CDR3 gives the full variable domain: SQTIHQWPATLVQPVGSPLSLECTVEGTSNPNLYWYRQAAGRGLQLLFYSVGIGQISSEVPQNLSASRPQDRQFILSSKKLLLSDSGFYLCAWDRGIRETQYFGPGTRLLVL.

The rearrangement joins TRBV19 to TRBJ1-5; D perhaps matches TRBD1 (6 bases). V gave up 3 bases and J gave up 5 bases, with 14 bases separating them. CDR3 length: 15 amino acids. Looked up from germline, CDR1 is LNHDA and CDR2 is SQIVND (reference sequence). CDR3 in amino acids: CASSMVRGGDQPQHF. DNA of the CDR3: TGTGCCAGTAGTATGGTCAGGGGTGGTGATCAGCCCCAGCATTTT.

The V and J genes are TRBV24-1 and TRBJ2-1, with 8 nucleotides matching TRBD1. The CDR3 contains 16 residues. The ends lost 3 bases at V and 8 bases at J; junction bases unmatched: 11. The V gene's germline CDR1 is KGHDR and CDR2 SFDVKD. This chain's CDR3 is CATSDPDRGVRDEQFF. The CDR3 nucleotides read TGTGCCACCAGTGATCCAGACAGGGGTGTTAGGGATGAGCAGTTCTTC.

In DNA, the CDR3 is TGCGCCAGCAGCCTCCGGACAGGGGTGAAAGGCTACACCTTC. It is translated as CASSLRTGVKGYTF. The genes are TRBV4-1 and TRBJ1-2, with 9 bases lining up with TRBD1. The germline gives CDR1 MGHRA, CDR2 YSYEKL. J gave up 8 bases and V 4 bases, and 8 bases lay outside the gene matches. The CDR3 has 14 residues.

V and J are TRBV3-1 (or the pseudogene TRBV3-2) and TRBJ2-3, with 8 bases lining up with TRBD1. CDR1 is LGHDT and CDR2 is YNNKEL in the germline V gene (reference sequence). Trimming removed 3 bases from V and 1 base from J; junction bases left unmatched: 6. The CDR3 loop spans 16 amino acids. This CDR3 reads CASSQTGTGRTDTQYF. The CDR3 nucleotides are TGTGCCAGCAGCCAGACCGGGACAGGTCGCACAGATACGCAGTATTTT.

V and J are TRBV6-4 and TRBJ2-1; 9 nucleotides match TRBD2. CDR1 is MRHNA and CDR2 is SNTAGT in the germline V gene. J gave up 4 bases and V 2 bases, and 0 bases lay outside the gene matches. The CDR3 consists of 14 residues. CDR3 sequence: CASSDLAGYNEQFF. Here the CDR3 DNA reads TGTGCCAGCAGTGACCTAGCGGGGTACAATGAGCAGTTCTTC.

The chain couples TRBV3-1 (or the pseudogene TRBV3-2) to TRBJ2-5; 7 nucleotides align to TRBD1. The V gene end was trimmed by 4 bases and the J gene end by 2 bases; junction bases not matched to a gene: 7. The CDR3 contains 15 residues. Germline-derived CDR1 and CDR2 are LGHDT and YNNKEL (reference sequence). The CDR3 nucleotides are TGTGCCAGCAGCCTTCGGACAGGCATACAAGAGACCCAGTACTTC. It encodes CASSLRTGIQETQYF.

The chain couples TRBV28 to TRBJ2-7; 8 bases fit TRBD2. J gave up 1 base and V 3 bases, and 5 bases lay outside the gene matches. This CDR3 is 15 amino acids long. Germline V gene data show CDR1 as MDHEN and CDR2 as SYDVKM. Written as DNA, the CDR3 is TGTGCCAGCAGTTTGGGGGCTAGCGGGTCCTACGAGCAGTACTTC. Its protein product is CASSLGASGSYEQYF.

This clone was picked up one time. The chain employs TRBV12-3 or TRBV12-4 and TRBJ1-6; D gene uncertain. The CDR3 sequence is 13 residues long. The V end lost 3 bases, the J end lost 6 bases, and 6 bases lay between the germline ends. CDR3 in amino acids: CASSFNSNSPLHF. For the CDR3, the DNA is TGTGCCAGCAGTTTCAACAGTAATTCACCCCTCCACTTT.

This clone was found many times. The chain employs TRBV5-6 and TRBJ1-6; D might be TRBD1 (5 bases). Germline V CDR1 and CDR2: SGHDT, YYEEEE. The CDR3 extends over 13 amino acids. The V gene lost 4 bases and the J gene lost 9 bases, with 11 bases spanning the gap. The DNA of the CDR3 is TGTGCCAGCAGCCGTACAGGTCCTTCACCCCTCCACTTT. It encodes CASSRTGPSPLHF.

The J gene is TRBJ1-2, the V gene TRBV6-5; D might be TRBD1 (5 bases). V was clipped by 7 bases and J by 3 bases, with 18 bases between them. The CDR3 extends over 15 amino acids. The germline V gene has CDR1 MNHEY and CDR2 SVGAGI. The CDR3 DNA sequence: TGTGCCAGCAAGGCCAAAAGTGTGACAGACTATGGCTACACCTTC. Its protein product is CASKAKSVTDYGYTF.

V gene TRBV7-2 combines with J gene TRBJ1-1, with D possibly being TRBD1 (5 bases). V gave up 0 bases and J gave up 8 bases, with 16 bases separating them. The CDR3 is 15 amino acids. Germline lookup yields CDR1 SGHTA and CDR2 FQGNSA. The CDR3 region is CASSLASGSGDEAFF. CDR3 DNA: TGTGCCAGCAGCTTAGCATCCGGGTCGGGGGACGAAGCTTTCTTT.

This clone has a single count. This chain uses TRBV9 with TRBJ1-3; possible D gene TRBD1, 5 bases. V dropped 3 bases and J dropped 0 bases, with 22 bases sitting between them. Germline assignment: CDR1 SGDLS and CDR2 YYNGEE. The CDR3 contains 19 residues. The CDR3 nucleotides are TGTGCCAGCAGCGGTACGGGACTCGGGACGGTGAGCTCTGGAAACACCATATATTTT. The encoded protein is CASSGTGLGTVSSGNTIYF. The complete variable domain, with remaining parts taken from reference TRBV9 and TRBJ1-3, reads DSGVTQTPKHLITATGQRVTLRCSPRSGDLSVYWYQQSLDQGLQFLIQYYNGEERAKGNILERFSAQQFPDLHSELNLSSLELGDSALYFCASSGTGLGTVSSGNTIYFGEGSWLTVV.